The next 16 T cell receptor beta chains were all read from a single sample in a study of cytomegalovirus exposure and HLA in healthy donors. PCR was performed using 60 Vbeta and 13 Jbeta primers. The repertoire was sequenced with immunoSEQ multiplex PCR; TCRdb's copy has only in-frame clones and lacks some. The sample totals 110,000 to 150,000 clones; its top ten clones hold about 0.96%. Sequenced sample: PBMCs. These TCRs come from a male donor in good health and CMV-seronegative.

CDR3 in amino acids: CASSVTAGQETQYF. The DNA for the CDR3 is TGTGCCAGCAGCGTAACGGCGGGCCAAGAGACCCAGTACTTC. V gene TRBV9 combines with J gene TRBJ2-5; maybe TRBD2 (5 bases). The V gene's germline CDR1 is SGDLS and CDR2 YYNGEE. The germline V and J ends were trimmed by 1 base and 1 base, with 8 bases remaining between them. The CDR3 has 14 residues.

V is TRBV7-9 and J is TRBJ2-7, with TRBD1 identical over 7 bases. Germline V lookup: CDR1 SEHNR, CDR2 FQNEAQ (reference sequence). Losses at the gene ends were 2 bases for V and 0 bases for J; bases not matched to a gene: 13. The CDR3 totals 18 residues. The CDR3 DNA reads as TGTGCCAGCAGCTTAAAACGGGTCGAACAGGGGAGCTCCTACGAGCAGTACTTC. Its protein is CASSLKRVEQGSSYEQYF.

The chain joins TRBV6-5 to TRBJ1-2, with D possibly TRBD1 on 5 matching bases. The germline CDR1 and CDR2 sequences are MNHEY and SVGAGI. V dropped 8 bases and J dropped 8 bases, with 24 bases sitting between them. The CDR3 consists of 15 residues. DNA for the CDR3: TGTGCCAGCTTAACGAGGCCGGGGACTATAGGCGGCTACACCTTC. It translates to CASLTRPGTIGGYTF.

CDR3 amino acids: CASSNRQGAGGYTF. CDR3 nucleotides: TGTGCCAGCAGTAACCGACAGGGGGCGGGAGGCTACACCTTC. The genes are TRBV6-5 and TRBJ1-2; 10 bases are a match to TRBD1. Germline V gives CDR1 MNHEY, CDR2 SVGAGI. The ends lost 5 bases at V and 8 bases at J; junction bases unmatched: 8. This CDR3 is built from 14 residues.

The chain combines TRBV19 with TRBJ2-6, with a tentative D call TRBD2 (5 bases). Germline lookup yields CDR1 LNHDA and CDR2 SQIVND (reference sequence). The length of the CDR3 is 16 residues. V lost 7 bases and J 0 bases, leaving 13 bases between the germline ends. The CDR3 is CASKRAPNSGANVLTF. CDR3 DNA sequence: TGTGCCAGTAAGAGGGCTCCAAACTCTGGGGCCAACGTCCTGACTTTC.

The chain uses TRBV5-8 and TRBJ1-6; D is undetermined. V was cut by 3 bases and J by 8 bases, with 6 bases left in between. The CDR3 is 12 amino acids. Looked up from germline, CDR1 is SGHTS and CDR2 is YDEGEE. This CDR3 reads CASSSPDSPLHF. CDR3 coding DNA: TGTGCCAGCAGCTCCCCGGATTCACCCCTCCACTTT.

The CDR3 sequence is CSVEDSGYNEQFF. The CDR3 region has the DNA TGCAGCGTTGAAGATTCGGGGTACAATGAGCAGTTCTTC. This chain links TRBV29-1 with TRBJ2-1; maybe TRBD2 (5 bases). The CDR3 covers 13 residues. Trimming took 0 bases from V and 4 from J, leaving 7 bases between them. Per the germline V gene, CDR1 is SQVTM and CDR2 is ANQGSEA.

V and J are TRBV2 and TRBJ1-1; the D is unclear. Trimming removed 4 bases from V and 5 bases from J, with 11 bases in between. CDR1 and CDR2 (germline): SNHLY, FYNNEI. The CDR3 covers 13 residues. CDR3 DNA sequence: TGTGCCAGCAGTGCGGGGTTTCGGACTGAAGCTTTCTTT. Protein product: CASSAGFRTEAFF. The whole variable domain, remainder taken from reference TRBV2 and TRBJ1-1, is EPEVTQTPSHQVTQMGQEVILRCVPISNHLYFYWYRQILGQKVEFLVSFYNNEISEKSEIFDDQFSVERPDGSNFTLKIRSTKLEDSAMYFCASSAGFRTEAFFGQGTRLTVV.

The CDR3 DNA reads as TGCGCCAGCAGCCAAGCAGGACAGGGAGACGATGGCTACACCTTC. It encodes CASSQAGQGDDGYTF. The V call is TRBV4-3, the J call TRBJ1-2, with 8 bases matching TRBD1. Germline CDR1 reads LGHNA; CDR2 reads YSLEER. This CDR3 is built from 15 residues. With 1 base clipped from V and 6 bases from J, the junction kept 7 bases outside the gene matches.

The V gene is TRBV9, the J gene TRBJ2-2; 7 bases are a match to TRBD1. V lost 3 bases to trimming and J lost 2 bases; unmatched junction nucleotides: 4. The CDR3 spans 15 residues. Germline CDR1 and CDR2: SGDLS and YYNGEE. The CDR3 region is CASSDTGDNTGELFF. The CDR3 coding sequence is TGTGCCAGCAGCGACACAGGGGATAACACCGGGGAGCTGTTTTTT.

This chain connects TRBV29-1 to TRBJ2-5, with a possible D match to TRBD1 (5 bases). The end of the DNA fits TRBJ2-7 better, so the J call may be wrong. Per germline, CDR1 SQVTM and CDR2 ANQGSEA. The CDR3 is 12 residues long. DNA for the CDR3: TGCAGCGTTGGGGGCGCCGGCTACGAGCAGTACTTC. This sequence encodes CSVGGAGYEQYF.

DNA of the CDR3: TGCGCCAGCAGCCACACCTTGAGGACTGATATTAACACTGAAGCTTTCTTT. Residues: CASSHTLRTDINTEAFF. The gene calls are TRBV4-3 and TRBJ1-1; D call uncertain. With 3 bases removed from V and 2 bases from J, the gap between germline ends came to 19 bases. Germline-derived CDR1 and CDR2 are LGHNA and YSLEER. The CDR3 has 17 residues.

The chain couples TRBV7-9 to TRBJ2-1; 8 nucleotides agree with TRBD2. V gave up 2 bases and J gave up 3 bases; unmatched junction bases: 12. CDR1 and CDR2 (germline): SEHNR, FQNEAQ (reference sequence). The CDR3 spans 18 residues. For the CDR3, the DNA is TGTGCCAGCAGCTTAACCCTTTTTGCGGGAGGTGACTACAATGAGCAGTTCTTC. Its translation: CASSLTLFAGGDYNEQFF.

The rearrangement links TRBV7-8 to TRBJ2-1; 7 bases agree with TRBD1. Germline V gives CDR1 SGHVS, CDR2 FQNEAQ. This CDR3 has 15 amino acids. The V gene end was trimmed by 5 bases and the J gene end by 9 bases; junction bases not matched to a gene: 13. DNA for the CDR3: TGTGCCAGCAGCCAGTGGACAGGTAATAACGGTGAGCAGTTCTTC. This encodes CASSQWTGNNGEQFF.

DNA for the CDR3: TGTGCCAGCAGTTTATATCTTCCAGCGGGGGCCCTCAATGAGCAGTTCTTC. It specifies CASSLYLPAGALNEQFF. The chain recombines TRBV27 with TRBJ2-1, with 8 bases that match TRBD2. The CDR3 has 17 residues. CDR1 and CDR2 (germline): MNHEY, SMNVEV (reference sequence). The V segment lost 1 base and the J segment 6 bases; nucleotides outside the gene matches: 11.

The chain couples TRBV7-6 to TRBJ1-1, with TRBD1 as a possible D gene (5 bases). Germline V gene sequence: CDR1 SGHVS, CDR2 FNYEAQ. The CDR3 covers 15 residues. Deletions cut 2 bases from V and 3 bases from J, with 13 bases between. The CDR3 coding sequence is TGTGCCAGCAGCTTAAGGTTCTCGGGGGACACTGAAGCTTTCTTT. As protein: CASSLRFSGDTEAFF.